These 24 T cell receptor beta chains share one sample of origin, sequenced in a study of Ad26.COV2.S vaccination and SARS-CoV-2 variants. Regarding treatment: 19 received Ad26.COV2.S at low or high dose, single or two shots; five or six received placebo; per-sample allocation not given. Samples analyzed were those drawn on day 63 after the first vaccine or placebo injection. Using immunoSEQ multiplex PCR, the repertoire was profiled, and TCRdb retains in-frame clones only, with some absent. The sample holds 360,000 or so clones, about 88% seen once. Sequencing was performed on peripheral blood, taken in a trial of Ad26.COV2.S vaccine versus placebo. These receptors were taken from a person aged 18-65 years who received the Ad26.COV2.S COVID-19 vaccine or a placebo.

The genes are TRBV11-1 and TRBJ1-2; perhaps TRBD1 as D (6 bases). CDR3 length equals 13 residues. V was shortened by 4 bases and J by 4 bases, with 10 bases between the two germline ends. Germline V lookup: CDR1 SGHAT, CDR2 FQDESV (reference sequence). In DNA, the CDR3 is TGTGCCAGCAGCTACGACAGGACCTATGGCTACACCTTC. Translated: CASSYDRTYGYTF.

The rearrangement uses TRBV27 and TRBJ1-6, with D possibly matching TRBD1 (5 bases). Germline CDR1 and CDR2: MNHEY and SMNVEV (reference sequence). This CDR3 has 13 residues. The V end was cut by 7 bases, the J end by 7 bases, with 11 bases between. The CDR3 reads CASTRGLNSPLHF. CDR3 DNA: TGTGCCAGCACGAGGGGTTTGAATTCACCCCTCCACTTT.

This clone has only one observation. The chain's CDR3 is CASSPDRAYNSPLHF. The CDR3 DNA reads TGTGCCAGCAGTCCCGACAGAGCCTATAATTCACCCCTCCACTTT. V and J are TRBV27 and TRBJ1-6, with D possibly matching TRBD1 (5 bases). Trimming took off 5 bases at V and 2 bases at J, with 10 bases between the two ends. This CDR3 contains 15 residues. Germline CDR1 MNHEY, CDR2 SMNVEV (reference sequence).

The gene calls are TRBV6-6 and TRBJ2-2, with D unresolved. V dropped 4 bases and J dropped 7 bases, with 7 bases sitting between them. CDR1 and CDR2 (germline): MNHNY, SVGAGI (reference sequence). This CDR3 is built from 12 residues. DNA of the CDR3: TGTGCCAGCAGTTTTAAATTCGGGGAGCTGTTTTTT. Residues: CASSFKFGELFF.

The V and J genes are TRBV7-2 and TRBJ2-7; no definite D call. The CDR3 length is 13 residues. Germline V CDR1 and CDR2: SGHTA, FQGNSA. The V end lost 4 bases, the J end lost 2 bases, and 9 bases lay between the germline ends. CDR3 in amino acids: CASSSPSTYEQYF. In DNA, the CDR3 is TGTGCCAGCAGCTCCCCGAGCACCTACGAGCAGTACTTC.

The V and J genes are TRBV12-3 or TRBV12-4 and TRBJ2-7; 8 bases agree with TRBD1. The CDR3 is made up of 13 amino acids. J gave up 12 bases and V 3 bases, and 10 bases lay outside the gene matches. The CDR3 DNA is TGTGCCAGCAGTTTTGTCGGCAGGGGGCTCCCGTACTTC. Its protein is CASSFVGRGLPYF.

V usage is TRBV10-2 and J usage is TRBJ2-5, with 12 bases fitting TRBD2. V lost 10 bases and J lost 5; bases outside the gene matches: 5. This CDR3 is built from 13 residues. Germline V gene lookup returns CDR1 WSHSY and CDR2 SAAADI. This CDR3 reads CATRTSGIETQYF. CDR3 in DNA: TGCGCCACCAGGACTAGCGGGATCGAGACCCAGTACTTC.

V is TRBV27 and J is TRBJ1-2, with D perhaps TRBD1 (6 bases). The CDR3 is 14 amino acids. Germline CDR1 MNHEY, CDR2 SMNVEV (reference sequence). The germline V and J ends were trimmed by 4 bases and 2 bases, with 11 bases remaining between them. This CDR3 is CASSSGGRNYGYTF. The CDR3, as DNA: TGTGCCAGCAGTTCGGGGGGGCGCAACTATGGCTACACCTTC.

The DNA of the CDR3 is TGCGCCAGCAGCCCCGGTTGGAGGGGAGAGGATGGCTACACCTTC. It encodes CASSPGWRGEDGYTF. The chain is built from TRBV4-3 and TRBJ1-2; maybe TRBD1 (5 bases). The CDR3 has 15 residues. CDR1 LGHNA and CDR2 YSLEER come from the germline V gene. V was pared by 4 bases and J by 6 bases, with 18 bases between.

The chain uses TRBV3-1 (or the pseudogene TRBV3-2) and TRBJ2-7, with 7 bases aligning to TRBD2. Germline CDR1 is LGHDT and CDR2 is YNNKEL (reference sequence). After removal of 1 base from V and 12 bases from J, the junction contained 3 bases not matched to a gene. The CDR3 spans 11 residues. CDR3 protein: CASSQGGEGYF. CDR3 bases: TGTGCCAGCAGCCAAGGAGGGGAGGGGTACTTC.

The chain joins TRBV11-2 to TRBJ2-7; no firm D call. Trimming took off 1 base at V and 3 bases at J, with 7 bases between the two ends. The CDR3 is made up of 13 amino acids. In germline, CDR1 is SGHAT, CDR2 FQNNGV. CDR3 loop: CASSLGFDYEQYF. CDR3 bases: TGTGCCAGCAGCTTAGGTTTTGACTACGAGCAGTACTTC.

CDR3 coding DNA: TGTGCTAGTGGTTCTCACCCCCCGTTAAATGAGCAGTTCTTC. Amino acids: CASGSHPPLNEQFF. The chain recombines TRBV12-5 with TRBJ2-1; D is ambiguous. V lost 4 bases to trimming and J lost 7 bases, with 14 bases between them. Germline assignment: CDR1 LGHNT and CDR2 FRNRAP. This CDR3 contains 14 residues.

The V call is TRBV6-6, the J call TRBJ1-6; TRBD1 is a possible D gene (5 bases). The CDR3 totals 15 residues. CDR1 and CDR2 from the germline V gene are MNHNY and SVGAGI (reference sequence). The V end lost 0 bases, the J end lost 9 bases, and 12 bases lay between the germline ends. The CDR3 region is CASSYSRRGGSPLHF. The CDR3 nucleotides read TGTGCCAGCAGTTACTCGAGGAGGGGCGGTTCACCCCTCCACTTT.

The gene calls are TRBV11-3 and TRBJ2-2, with 9 bases fitting TRBD2. After removal of 4 bases from V and 5 bases from J, the junction contained 5 bases not matched to a gene. The CDR3 totals 15 residues. In germline, CDR1 is SGHNT, CDR2 YENEEA. Written as DNA, the CDR3 is TGTGCCAGCAGCTACCTAGCGGGACGAACCGGGGAGCTGTTTTTT. Its protein product is CASSYLAGRTGELFF.

The chain couples TRBV20-1 to TRBJ2-5; a weak D match, TRBD2 (8 bases). The ends were cut back, 3 bases at V and 7 bases at J, with 21 bases in the middle. In germline, CDR1 is DFQATT, CDR2 SNEGSKA (reference sequence). The CDR3 consists of 15 residues. CDR3 residues: CSASDRDLRGGTQYF. CDR3 bases: TGCAGTGCTAGTGACAGGGACCTTCGGGGGGGGACCCAGTACTTC.

The table lists this clone with a count of one. The chain couples TRBV30 to TRBJ2-5; weak D call: TRBD2 (6 bases). Germline CDR1 reads GTSNPN; CDR2 reads SVGIG (reference sequence). Trimming left V 4 bases short and J 1 base short, with 10 bases between. The CDR3 length is 13 residues. The CDR3 loop is CAWTGRGQETQYF. The CDR3 DNA sequence: TGTGCCTGGACTGGGCGGGGCCAAGAGACCCAGTACTTC.

This chain joins TRBV2 and TRBJ1-3; no clear D gene. CDR1 is SNHLY, CDR2 FYNNEI, per germline. Trimming removed 3 bases at V and 2 bases at J, with 5 bases between. The CDR3 is made up of 13 amino acids. CDR3 sequence reads: CASSESTGNTIYF. The CDR3 DNA reads TGTGCCAGCAGTGAGTCAACTGGAAACACCATATATTTT. Using reference TRBV2 and TRBJ1-3 for the parts outside the CDR3, the full variable domain is EPEVTQTPSHQVTQMGQEVILRCVPISNHLYFYWYRQILGQKVEFLVSFYNNEISEKSEIFDDQFSVERPDGSNFTLKIRSTKLEDSAMYFCASSESTGNTIYFGEGSWLTVV.

The rearrangement joins TRBV7-2 to TRBJ2-5; D not certain. The CDR3 is 14 residues long. Germline V gene sequence: CDR1 SGHTA, CDR2 FQGNSA. Trimming shortened V by 4 bases and J by 10 bases, and 19 bases separated the two germline ends. The CDR3 DNA is TGTGCCAGCAGCTCCCGTGGGATCGGGCCTCACCAGTACTTC. Its translation: CASSSRGIGPHQYF.

The CDR3 sequence is CATGQPDSYNSPLHF. Here the CDR3 DNA reads TGTGCCACTGGACAGCCAGACTCCTATAATTCACCCCTCCACTTT. The rearrangement uses TRBV19 and TRBJ1-6; TRBD1 might be the D (6 bases). This CDR3 contains 15 residues. CDR1 is LNHDA and CDR2 is SQIVND in the germline V gene (reference sequence). V was trimmed by 10 bases and J by 0 bases, leaving 13 bases between them.

V gene TRBV11-1 combines with J gene TRBJ1-1; TRBD1 matches 7 bases. J gave up 0 bases and V 3 bases, and 1 base lay outside the gene matches. There are 14 residues in the CDR3. CDR1 is SGHAT, CDR2 FQDESV, per germline (reference sequence). The CDR3 DNA is TGTGCCAGCAGCTTGGGGACAGTGAACACTGAAGCTTTCTTT. Translated, it gives CASSLGTVNTEAFF.

This clone was counted between two and nine times. The chain combines TRBV6-2 or TRBV6-3 with TRBJ2-7; TRBD2 matches 9 bases. The V gene's germline CDR1 is MNHEY and CDR2 SVGEGT. With 3 bases clipped from V and 1 base from J, the junction kept 4 bases outside the gene matches. CDR3 length equals 15 residues. CDR3 coding DNA: TGTGCCAGCAGTTATGACGCGGGAGGGTCCTACGAGCAGTACTTC. Translated, it gives CASSYDAGGSYEQYF.

The chain combines TRBV18 with TRBJ1-2; D gene unclear. Germline CDR1 is KGHSH and CDR2 is LQKENI. This CDR3 region has 14 residues. V gave up 0 bases and J gave up 4 bases, with 9 bases separating them. The CDR3, as DNA: TGTGCCAGCTCACCACCGGAAAAGAGCTATGGCTACACCTTC. This encodes CASSPPEKSYGYTF.

The chain uses TRBV10-2 and TRBJ1-1, with D unclear. In germline, CDR1 is WSHSY, CDR2 SAAADI. The V end lost 0 bases, the J end lost 4 bases, and 6 bases lay between the germline ends. There are 13 residues in the CDR3. CDR3 bases: TGCGCCAGCAGTGAGTCCTGGACCACTGAAGCTTTCTTT. It specifies CASSESWTTEAFF.

V usage is TRBV12-3 or TRBV12-4 and J usage is TRBJ2-7, with no clear D. Trimming pared 4 bases from V and 7 bases from J, leaving 14 bases between. The CDR3 has 13 residues. The CDR3, as DNA: TGTGCCAGCAGTTCGAATACCCTAGTGGAGCAGTACTTC. It yields the protein CASSSNTLVEQYF.